Below, 24 T cell receptor beta chains from the same sample are listed, as sequenced in a study of T cell repertoires in cytomegalovirus infection. TCRdb re-called the reads with MiXCR, one entry per CDR3 protein. The table has hundreds of thousands of distinct CDR3 sequences, about 24% seen once. The specimen sequenced was CD8+ T cells from PBMCs. The receptors shown here come from a human donor in good health (CMV status not recorded). Some clones in this sample may be carry-over from other donors' samples.

The V call is TRBV6-5, the J call TRBJ1-1; the D is unclear. CDR1 is MNHEY, CDR2 SVGAGI, per germline. CDR3 length equals 17 residues. Trimming left V 2 bases short and J 1 base short, with 17 bases between. The CDR3 sequence is CASSYGRGHWPNTEAFF. The CDR3 coding sequence is TGTGCCAGCAGTTACGGGAGAGGCCACTGGCCGAACACTGAAGCTTTCTTT.

In its sample, this clonotype was seen many times. The chain uses TRBV28 and TRBJ2-1, with 10 nucleotides matching TRBD1. The CDR3 contains 11 residues. Trimming took 8 bases from V and 15 from J; bases not matched to a gene: 7. Germline V gene sequence: CDR1 MDHEN, CDR2 SYDVKM. The CDR3 coding sequence is TGTGCCAGCCGGGCCGGGACAGGGGTGTTCTTC. Residues: CASRAGTGVFF.

This clonotype appeared many times. The rearrangement joins TRBV7-8 to TRBJ2-2, with 12 bases fitting TRBD2. The CDR3 covers 17 residues. Per germline, CDR1 SGHVS and CDR2 FQNEAQ. V shed 5 bases and J 4 bases; nucleotides not matched to a gene: 8. This CDR3 is CASSLLAGGVVTGELFF. CDR3 in DNA: TGTGCCAGCAGCCTCCTAGCGGGGGGGGTGGTCACCGGGGAGCTGTTTTTT.

This clonotype was counted between two and nine times. The chain links TRBV29-1 to TRBJ1-2; possibly TRBD1 for D (5 bases). Germline values: CDR1 SQVTM, CDR2 ANQGSEA. The CDR3 has 14 amino acids. Trimming stripped 8 bases from V and 4 bases from J, with 20 bases between. CDR3 in DNA: TGCAGCCTGCGTGAGAAGGGGCGGCCCTATGGCTACACCTTC. Amino acid sequence: CSLREKGRPYGYTF.

This clonotype has at least ten counts. The DNA of the CDR3 is TGTGCCAGCAGCCCAGCGGATACTGTCACAGATACGCAGTATTTT. It is translated as CASSPADTVTDTQYF. This rearrangement joins TRBV7-2 to TRBJ2-3; TRBD2 might be the D (5 bases). The length of the CDR3 is 15 residues. Per germline, CDR1 SGHTA and CDR2 FQGNSA. With 5 bases removed from V and 2 bases from J, the gap between germline ends came to 14 bases.

The chain joins TRBV28 to TRBJ2-3; the D gene could be TRBD1 or TRBD2 (5 bases each). Germline CDR1 MDHEN, CDR2 SYDVKM. Trimming left V 4 bases short and J 4 bases short, with 18 bases between. CDR3 length: 16 residues. CDR3 DNA sequence: TGTGCCAGCAGTTCCGGACCCGGGGCCTCGGCAGATACGCAGTATTTT. It specifies CASSSGPGASADTQYF.

This clonotype was counted between two and nine times. This chain connects TRBV20-1 to TRBJ2-5; 8 nucleotides line up with TRBD2. The CDR3 contains 15 residues. CDR1 and CDR2 from the germline V gene are DFQATT and SNEGSKA (reference sequence). Trimming at V came to 0 bases and at J to 0 bases, leaving 3 bases not matched to a gene. CDR3 nucleotide sequence: TGCAGTGCTAGAGATTGGCGGGGGGACCAAGAGACCCAGTACTTC. This translates into CSARDWRGDQETQYF.

This clonotype was seen a single time. The junction departs from the called germline gene at one end, perhaps through a read error. The J gene is TRBJ2-1, the V gene TRBV28, with TRBD1 identical over 10 bases. The V gene's germline CDR1 is MDHEN and CDR2 SYDVKM. The CDR3 covers 13 residues. The CDR3 loop is CVSRDRGYNEQFF. The CDR3 nucleotides read TGTGTCAGCCGGGACAGGGGCTACAATGAGCAGTTCTTC. The complete variable domain, with remaining parts taken from reference TRBV28 and TRBJ2-1, reads DVKVTQSSRYLVKRTGEKVFLECVQDMDHENMFWYRQDPGLGLRLIYFSYDVKMKEKGDIPEGYSVSREKKERFSLILESASTNQTSMYLCVSRDRGYNEQFFGPGTRLTVL.

A single count supports this clonotype. The CDR3 nucleotides read TGCGCCAGCAGCCAAGGGGAGGGAGCTTATAATTCACCCCTCCACTTT. Translation gives CASSQGEGAYNSPLHF. This chain links TRBV4-1 with TRBJ1-6, with unresolved D. V was shortened by 1 base and J by 4 bases, with 11 bases between the two germline ends. The germline V gene encodes CDR1 MGHRA and CDR2 YSYEKL. The CDR3 loop spans 16 amino acids.

This clonotype was observed a few times. The rearrangement joins TRBV12-3 or TRBV12-4 to TRBJ2-2, with 10 bases lining up with TRBD2. This CDR3 region has 15 residues. V lost 6 bases to trimming and J lost 7 bases; unmatched junction nucleotides: 8. CDR3 sequence: CASRQAGGPIGELFF. The CDR3 bases are TGTGCCAGCAGACAAGCGGGGGGGCCGATCGGGGAGCTGTTTTTT.

This clonotype was observed at least ten times. The chain links TRBV7-2 to TRBJ2-5; D gene uncertain. This CDR3 region has 17 residues. V gave up 2 bases and J gave up 4 bases, with 20 bases separating them. The germline V gene has CDR1 SGHTA and CDR2 FQGNSA. CDR3: CASSLSSRALKGETQYF. CDR3 in DNA: TGTGCCAGCAGCTTATCCTCCAGAGCCCTAAAGGGAGAGACCCAGTACTTC.

This clonotype appeared a single time. A much larger clonotype is one base distant, so this may be a read error. As DNA, the CDR3 is TGTGCCAACAACCGTGAGAGGGAGTTCAATTCACCCCTCCACTTT. This sequence encodes CANNREREFNSPLHF. The V call is TRBV7-2, the J call TRBJ1-6; D is unresolved. The CDR3 consists of 15 residues. With 10 bases removed from V and 7 bases from J, the gap between germline ends came to 20 bases. Germline CDR1 is SGHTA and CDR2 is FQGNSA.

This chain connects TRBV6-2 or TRBV6-3 to TRBJ1-2; D not resolved. The germline V and J ends were trimmed by 6 bases and 6 bases, with 17 bases remaining between them. The CDR3 length is 14 residues. Germline lookup yields CDR1 MNHEY and CDR2 SVGEGT. The CDR3 DNA follows: TGTGCCAGCAGCTTAGGGAGAGGCCGGGATGGCTACACCTTC. Its protein product is CASSLGRGRDGYTF.

In the case of this clonotype: One junction end does not reproduce the germline sequence, and a read error may be involved. V usage is TRBV12-3 or TRBV12-4 and J usage is TRBJ1-5; D not resolved. This CDR3 spans 13 amino acids. The CDR3 DNA is TGTGCCAGCAGCCTTGACCTGAATCGGCCCCAGCATTTT. As protein: CASSLDLNRPQHF.

The table lists this clonotype with a few counts. The chain has TRBV5-5 and TRBJ2-1; the D gene is possibly TRBD2 (5 bases). CDR1 and CDR2 from the germline V gene are SGHKS and YYEKEE (reference sequence). Trimming removed 3 bases from V and 6 bases from J, with 13 bases in between. There are 14 residues in the CDR3. CDR3 in amino acids: CASSSWERGNEQFF. Here the CDR3 DNA reads TGTGCCAGCAGCTCCTGGGAGAGAGGCAATGAGCAGTTCTTC.

Notes on this clonotype: A read error may be the cause here, since a much bigger clone is one base away. V is TRBV5-5 and J is TRBJ1-2; D is undetermined. Germline-derived CDR1 and CDR2 are SGHKS and YYEKEE (reference sequence). The CDR3 loop spans 15 amino acids. Trimming stripped 2 bases from V and 10 bases from J, with 21 bases between. The CDR3 nucleotides read TGTGCCAGCAGCTTCCATGCGGGAGAGGACCGCGACTACACCTTC. This translates into CASSFHAGEDRDYTF.

This clonotype has ten or more counts. This chain links TRBV7-9 with TRBJ2-1; D possibly uses TRBD1 or TRBD2 (5 bases each). Germline values: CDR1 SEHNR, CDR2 FQNEAQ (reference sequence). The CDR3 contains 17 residues. The germline V and J ends were trimmed by 5 bases and 3 bases, with 20 bases remaining between them. DNA of the CDR3: TGTGCCAGCAGCCCTGGATCAGGGACCGGACGCTACAATGAGCAGTTCTTC. It specifies CASSPGSGTGRYNEQFF.

The table lists this clonotype with a few counts. The chain couples TRBV15 to TRBJ2-7, with a possible D match to TRBD1 (6 bases). Germline V gene data show CDR1 as LNHNV and CDR2 as YYDKDF (reference sequence). Trimming left V 5 bases short and J 5 bases short, with 16 bases between. This CDR3 is 14 amino acids long. CDR3 bases: TGTGCCACCAGCGCCCGGGACACCGGTCACGAGCAGTACTTC. This sequence encodes CATSARDTGHEQYF.

With regard to this clonotype: This could be a read error, since a much larger clone is one nucleotide away. This sequence joins TRBV7-8 and TRBJ2-3, with TRBD1 identical over 7 bases. From germline, CDR1 is SGHVS and CDR2 FQNEAQ. The CDR3 consists of 15 residues. This CDR3 is CVSSFPGQNTDTQYF. The DNA for the CDR3 is TGTGTCAGCAGCTTTCCGGGACAGAACACAGATACGCAGTATTTT.

This clonotype was observed at least ten times. This sequence joins TRBV7-9 and TRBJ1-1; D unresolved. V shed 5 bases and J shed 0 bases, with 16 bases lying between them. This CDR3 region has 16 residues. The germline CDR1 and CDR2 sequences are SEHNR and FQNEAQ (reference sequence). Here the CDR3 DNA reads TGTGCCAGCAGCCTTGGGCCCGGACGGGTGAACACTGAAGCTTTCTTT. Translating gives CASSLGPGRVNTEAFF.

The J gene is TRBJ1-5, the V gene TRBV29-1; possible D gene TRBD1, 6 bases. Germline CDR1 is SQVTM and CDR2 is ANQGSEA. CDR3 length: 13 residues. The V end lost 6 bases, the J end lost 0 bases, and 9 bases lay between the germline ends. DNA for the CDR3: TGCAGCGTGTGGACAGATAGCAATCAGCCCCAGCATTTT. Its protein product is CSVWTDSNQPQHF. Filled out from reference TRBV29-1 and TRBJ1-5, the complete variable domain reads SAVISQKPSRDICQRGTSLTIQCQVDSQVTMMFWYRQQPGQSLTLIATANQGSEATYESGFVIDKFPISRPNLTFSTLTVSNMSPEDSSIYLCSVWTDSNQPQHFGDGTRLSIL.

The table lists this clonotype with a count of one. J is TRBJ2-3 and V is TRBV4-1; D might be TRBD2 (6 bases). Trimming took 3 bases from V and 5 from J, leaving 24 bases between them. The CDR3 contains 18 residues. Germline CDR1 reads MGHRA; CDR2 reads YSYEKL. Here the CDR3 reads CASSQGDWYSSFVDTQYF. The CDR3 nucleotides are TGCGCCAGCAGCCAGGGGGACTGGTACTCTTCTTTTGTAGATACGCAGTATTTT.

The V and J genes are TRBV4-3 and TRBJ2-1; possibly TRBD2 for D (7 bases). The germline gives CDR1 LGHNA, CDR2 YSLEER. This CDR3 comprises 16 residues. The V end lost 0 bases, the J end lost 2 bases, and 11 bases lay between the germline ends. The CDR3 loop reads CASSQDGGGAYNEQFF. CDR3 coding DNA: TGCGCCAGCAGCCAAGATGGGGGGGGCGCCTACAATGAGCAGTTCTTC.

This clonotype has just a few counts. The V call is TRBV12-3 or TRBV12-4, the J call TRBJ1-6; D call uncertain. Trimming pared 1 base from V and 7 bases from J, leaving 11 bases between. The CDR3 totals 15 residues. As DNA, the CDR3 is TGTGCCAGCAGTTTAGTTCGGTTTGGCAATTCACCCCTCCACTTT. As protein: CASSLVRFGNSPLHF.